These 8 T cell receptor beta chains were all obtained from the same sample, sequenced in a study of blood T cell repertoires in COVID-19. Libraries were prepared by immunoSEQ multiplex PCR; TCRdb keeps only in-frame clonotypes and omits some of them. The table shows 250,000 to 300,000 clones, with roughly 88% occurring only once. Sequenced sample: peripheral blood. These receptors originate from a woman aged 70-85 years with COVID-19, enrolled during active disease.

The CDR3 nucleotides read TGTGCCACCAGCAGAGATCAGGGCAGGGGAAACGAGCAGTACTTC. Its translation is CATSRDQGRGNEQYF. The genes are TRBV15 and TRBJ2-7; weak D call: TRBD1 (6 bases). This CDR3 spans 15 amino acids. CDR1 is LNHNV, CDR2 YYDKDF, per germline (reference sequence). Trimming took 0 bases from V and 5 from J, leaving 14 bases between them.

This sequence joins TRBV15 and TRBJ1-5; no clear D. Germline V gene sequence: CDR1 LNHNV, CDR2 YYDKDF (reference sequence). The CDR3 sequence is 12 residues long. The ends were cut back, 0 bases at V and 6 bases at J, with 3 bases in the middle. For the CDR3, the DNA is TGTGCCACCAGCAGAGACGGTCAGCCCCAGCATTTT. Translation: CATSRDGQPQHF.

The V call is TRBV30, the J call TRBJ1-1; D is uncertain. Trimming shortened V by 3 bases and J by 6 bases, and 20 bases separated the two germline ends. CDR1 is GTSNPN, CDR2 SVGIG, per germline (reference sequence). The length of the CDR3 is 15 residues. As DNA, the CDR3 is TGTGCCTGGAGCCCCACTACCCAGTTGTGGTCTGAAGCTTTCTTT. Translating gives CAWSPTTQLWSEAFF.

This rearrangement joins TRBV3-1 (or the pseudogene TRBV3-2) to TRBJ1-5; D gene unclear. Trimming removed 3 bases from V and 4 bases from J, with 4 bases in between. This CDR3 region has 12 residues. Germline V gene data show CDR1 as LGHDT and CDR2 as YNNKEL (reference sequence). The CDR3 sequence: CASSHLNQPQHF. CDR3 bases: TGTGCCAGCAGCCATTTAAATCAGCCCCAGCATTTT.

CDR3 sequence reads: CASSRWTSGNTGELFF. The DNA of the CDR3 is TGTGCCAGCAGCCGGTGGACTAGCGGGAACACCGGGGAGCTGTTTTTT. The rearrangement uses TRBV5-6 and TRBJ2-2; 10 positions agree with TRBD2. The CDR3 runs to 16 residues. The J segment lost 1 base and the V segment lost 4 bases, leaving 4 bases of the junction unmatched. Germline CDR1 is SGHDT and CDR2 is YYEEEE. Looking up the rest from reference TRBV5-6 and TRBJ2-2 gives the full variable domain: DAGVTQSPTHLIKTRGQQVTLRCSPKSGHDTVSWYQQALGQGPQFIFQYYEEEERQRGNFPDRFSGHQFPNYSSELNVNALLLGDSALYLCASSRWTSGNTGELFFGEGSRLTVL.

As DNA, the CDR3 is TGTGCCAGCAGCAGACAGGTTCCTGGGGCCAACGTCCTGACTTTC. It codes for CASSRQVPGANVLTF. The rearrangement uses TRBV3-1 (or the pseudogene TRBV3-2) and TRBJ2-6; a possible D gene is TRBD1 (6 bases). This CDR3 contains 15 residues. V was pared by 5 bases and J by 2 bases, with 10 bases between. The germline V gene has CDR1 LGHDT and CDR2 YNNKEL (reference sequence).

The chain is built from TRBV6-5 and TRBJ1-2; D gene ambiguous. Trimming took off 0 bases at V and 4 bases at J, with 12 bases between the two ends. CDR1 is MNHEY and CDR2 is SVGAGI in the germline V gene. This CDR3 is built from 15 residues. The CDR3 here is CASSYSASQPYGYTF. The CDR3 nucleotides are TGTGCCAGCAGTTACTCAGCGTCTCAGCCCTATGGCTACACCTTC.

The rearrangement joins TRBV6-6 to TRBJ2-7; no clear D. The CDR3 extends over 16 amino acids. Germline loops: CDR1 MNHNY, CDR2 SVGAGI (reference sequence). The V and J ends lost 5 bases and 2 bases respectively, with 19 bases between them. DNA of the CDR3: TGTGCCAGCAGTCCCCGGTCGCAGGTCTCTACCTACGAGCAGTACTTC. It specifies CASSPRSQVSTYEQYF.